The 31 T cell receptor beta chains presented below share a single source sample, sequenced in a study of immune cell composition in non-small cell lung cancer. Libraries were prepared by immunoSEQ multiplex PCR; TCRdb keeps only in-frame clonotypes and omits some of them. The data contain roughly 3,200 clones, roughly 84% of them seen just once; the ten biggest clones take up 36%. Sequenced input: lung tumor tissue. The receptor source for this set is a human donor with non-small cell lung cancer.

This clone was picked up one time. J is TRBJ2-2 and V is TRBV11-3, with D possibly being TRBD2 (5 bases). Trimming left V 5 bases short and J 4 bases short, with 14 bases between. Germline V gives CDR1 SGHNT, CDR2 YENEEA. This CDR3 contains 15 residues. The CDR3 DNA follows: TGTGCCAGCAGCGAGGGAACACTATTCACCGGGGAGCTGTTTTTT. As protein: CASSEGTLFTGELFF.

This clone was detected once. The chain has TRBV7-6 and TRBJ2-7; 8 bases map to TRBD2. Losses at the gene ends were 4 bases for V and 3 bases for J; bases not matched to a gene: 8. Germline V lookup: CDR1 SGHVS, CDR2 FNYEAQ. The CDR3 length is 15 residues. In nucleotides, the CDR3 is TGTGCCAGCAGCTCCGGCGGGGGGTTCGGCTACGAGCAGTACTTC. Translated: CASSSGGGFGYEQYF.

The chain employs TRBV9 and TRBJ1-5; 7 nucleotides agree with TRBD1. This CDR3 is built from 15 residues. With V trimmed by 4 bases and J by 0 bases, 4 bases remained unmatched. Per the germline V gene, CDR1 is SGDLS and CDR2 is YYNGEE. CDR3 nucleotides: TGTGCCAGCAGCCCAGGGGGTCTTAGCAATCAGCCCCAGCATTTT. As protein: CASSPGGLSNQPQHF.

This clone appeared a single time. This sequence joins TRBV4-3 and TRBJ2-7; no firm D call. The V gene's germline CDR1 is LGHNA and CDR2 YSLEER. The CDR3 is made up of 16 amino acids. Trimming pared 3 bases from V and 5 bases from J, leaving 20 bases between. CDR3 nucleotides: TGCGCCAGCAGCCAGCAAATACCCAGCGTGTACGACGAGCAGTACTTC. Amino acids: CASSQQIPSVYDEQYF.

The J gene is TRBJ2-2, the V gene TRBV5-1; 8 nucleotides match TRBD1. The CDR3 contains 14 residues. V dropped 5 bases and J dropped 7; count of bases not matched to a gene: 7. Germline CDR1 SGHRS, CDR2 YFSETQ. CDR3 sequence reads: CASSVTGAVGELFF. The CDR3 nucleotides read TGCGCCAGCAGTGTGACAGGGGCGGTCGGGGAGCTGTTTTTT.

This clone was seen only a few times. CDR3 nucleotides: TGTGCCAGCAGTCCCCGGGACAGCGATTCACCCCTCCACTTT. This encodes CASSPRDSDSPLHF. The rearrangement links TRBV6-6 to TRBJ1-6; 7 bases are a match to TRBD1. The junction had 6 bases not matched to a gene; V was cut back by 5 bases and J by 8 bases. The CDR3 loop spans 14 amino acids. Germline V gene sequence: CDR1 MNHNY, CDR2 SVGAGI (reference sequence).

The chain carries TRBV7-3 and TRBJ1-6, with 8 bases matching TRBD1. Losses at the gene ends were 5 bases for V and 11 bases for J; bases not matched to a gene: 5. The germline V gene has CDR1 SGHTA and CDR2 FQGTGA. The CDR3 is 13 amino acids. This CDR3 reads CASSLGQGTPLHF. The CDR3 bases are TGTGCCAGCAGCCTCGGACAGGGAACACCCCTCCACTTT.

The rearrangement links TRBV6-1 to TRBJ2-7, with 10 bases that match TRBD1. The CDR3 runs 14 residues. Germline CDR1 reads MNHNS; CDR2 reads SASEGT. Trimming cost V 5 bases and J 3 bases; bases outside gene matches: 4. CDR3 protein: CASSSGQGLYEQYF. The CDR3 DNA reads TGTGCCAGCAGTTCGGGACAGGGGCTCTACGAGCAGTACTTC.

This chain links TRBV5-1 with TRBJ2-2; 7 bases match TRBD1. With 4 bases clipped from V and 1 base from J, the junction kept 7 bases outside the gene matches. The CDR3 consists of 16 residues. Germline-derived CDR1 and CDR2 are SGHRS and YFSETQ. CDR3 protein: CASSVQGLKNTGELFF. In DNA form, the CDR3 reads TGCGCCAGCAGCGTACAGGGGCTGAAGAACACCGGGGAGCTGTTTTTT.

The chain has TRBV7-9 and TRBJ1-4; 8 nucleotides align to TRBD1. CDR3 length: 14 residues. CDR1 and CDR2 from the germline V gene are SEHNR and FQNEAQ (reference sequence). J was trimmed by 9 bases and V by 3 bases; bases with no gene match: 6. CDR3 DNA: TGTGCCAGCAGCTTGGCCAGGGGGCAAAAAAAACTGTTTTTT. Its translation is CASSLARGQKKLFF.

The chain joins TRBV2 to TRBJ1-2; 7 bases align to TRBD1. Germline loops: CDR1 SNHLY, CDR2 FYNNEI. The J segment lost 7 bases and the V segment lost 3 bases, leaving 8 bases of the junction unmatched. The CDR3 spans 14 residues. The CDR3 protein is CASSDQAYRGGYTF. CDR3 in DNA: TGTGCCAGCAGTGATCAGGCTTACAGGGGTGGCTACACCTTC.

The V gene is TRBV29-1, the J gene TRBJ2-7, with D possibly being TRBD2 (6 bases). The germline V gene has CDR1 SQVTM and CDR2 ANQGSEA. V gave up 6 bases and J gave up 2 bases, with 8 bases separating them. CDR3 length: 11 residues. For the CDR3, the DNA is TGCAGCGTGGGGGGTCCCTACGAGCAGTACTTC. It specifies CSVGGPYEQYF.

The chain employs TRBV7-9 and TRBJ2-2; 8 bases line up with TRBD1. Germline assignment: CDR1 SEHNR and CDR2 FQNEAQ (reference sequence). This CDR3 region has 16 residues. Trimming took 2 bases from V and 3 from J; bases not matched to a gene: 5. The DNA of the CDR3 is TGTGCCAGCAGCTTAAGGCAGGGGGCCGACACCGGGGAGCTGTTTTTT. This gives the protein CASSLRQGADTGELFF.

V usage is TRBV18 and J usage is TRBJ1-3; TRBD1 matches 7 bases. The germline CDR1 and CDR2 sequences are KGHSH and LQKENI. V lost 4 bases to trimming and J lost 4 bases; unmatched junction nucleotides: 7. The length of the CDR3 is 15 residues. The CDR3 DNA follows: TGTGCCAGCTCACAGAAGACAGGGCCCGGAAACACCATATATTTT. As protein: CASSQKTGPGNTIYF.

The chain joins TRBV5-6 to TRBJ1-1; possible D gene TRBD1, 6 bases. With 6 bases removed from V and 3 bases from J, the gap between germline ends came to 21 bases. CDR1 and CDR2 from the germline V gene are SGHDT and YYEEEE. The CDR3 contains 16 residues. CDR3 sequence reads: CASTLWWGLEDTEAFF. CDR3 bases: TGTGCCAGCACCCTGTGGTGGGGGCTGGAGGACACTGAAGCTTTCTTT. Variable domain in full (rest from reference TRBV5-6 and TRBJ1-1): DAGVTQSPTHLIKTRGQQVTLRCSPKSGHDTVSWYQQALGQGPQFIFQYYEEEERQRGNFPDRFSGHQFPNYSSELNVNALLLGDSALYLCASTLWWGLEDTEAFFGQGTRLTVV.

This chain uses TRBV19 with TRBJ1-5; perhaps TRBD1 as D (5 bases). The germline CDR1 and CDR2 sequences are LNHDA and SQIVND (reference sequence). This CDR3 spans 15 amino acids. V was shortened by 2 bases and J by 4 bases, with 12 bases between the two germline ends. The CDR3 DNA sequence: TGTGCCAGTAGTATAAAATTTAGGGGAAATCAGCCCCAGCATTTT. This encodes CASSIKFRGNQPQHF.

The chain couples TRBV7-3 to TRBJ2-7; possibly TRBD1 for D (5 bases). The CDR3 contains 13 residues. V lost 2 bases and J 5 bases, leaving 10 bases between the germline ends. CDR1 and CDR2 (germline): SGHTA, FQGTGA. This CDR3 is CASSLLDSHEQYF. The CDR3 DNA follows: TGTGCCAGCAGCTTACTTGACAGCCACGAGCAGTACTTC.

V usage is TRBV10-2 and J usage is TRBJ2-7, with TRBD2 as a possible D gene (5 bases). The germline CDR1 and CDR2 sequences are WSHSY and SAAADI. The ends were cut back, 7 bases at V and 3 bases at J, with 13 bases in the middle. CDR3 size: 13 residues. The CDR3: CASMTNRYYEQYF. The CDR3 nucleotides read TGCGCCAGCATGACTAACAGATACTACGAGCAGTACTTC.

This clone was recorded a few times. V usage is TRBV27 and J usage is TRBJ1-2; a possible D gene is TRBD1 (6 bases). CDR1 and CDR2 (germline): MNHEY, SMNVEV (reference sequence). Trimming took off 6 bases at V and 4 bases at J, with 12 bases between the two ends. The CDR3 is made up of 13 amino acids. CDR3 DNA sequence: TGTGCCAGCAGACCACAGGGTCCCTATGGCTACACCTTC. Its protein is CASRPQGPYGYTF.

This clone was seen a few times. The genes are TRBV6-1 and TRBJ1-2, with 8 positions matching TRBD1. The length of the CDR3 is 16 residues. V was clipped by 5 bases and J by 3 bases; unmatched bases: 11. From germline, CDR1 is MNHNS and CDR2 SASEGT. The CDR3 DNA reads TGTGCCAGCAGTCAAGTAACCGGGACAGGCTACTATGGCTACACCTTC. Protein: CASSQVTGTGYYGYTF.

The J gene is TRBJ2-1, the V gene TRBV7-9; D might be TRBD1 (6 bases). CDR3 length: 16 amino acids. The V gene lost 5 bases and the J gene lost 0 bases, with 14 bases spanning the gap. CDR1 SEHNR and CDR2 FQNEAQ come from the germline V gene (reference sequence). The CDR3 loop is CASSQDRGHSYNEQFF. CDR3 DNA: TGTGCCAGCAGCCAAGATAGGGGACACTCCTACAATGAGCAGTTCTTC.

This sequence joins TRBV9 and TRBJ2-3; 10 nucleotides line up with TRBD2. The CDR3 loop spans 17 amino acids. The junction had 10 bases not matched to a gene; V was cut back by 2 bases and J by 4 bases. Germline V gene sequence: CDR1 SGDLS, CDR2 YYNGEE. CDR3 coding DNA: TGTGCCAGCAGCGTCGCCCCGGGACTAGCGAGCGCAGATACGCAGTATTTT. Translation: CASSVAPGLASADTQYF.

The chain employs TRBV10-3 and TRBJ2-7; 8 nucleotides match TRBD1. The J segment lost 0 bases and the V segment lost 10 bases, leaving 8 bases of the junction unmatched. Germline V CDR1 and CDR2: ENHRY, SYGVKD. The CDR3 consists of 14 residues. Here the CDR3 reads CATESGQGSYEQYF. The CDR3 nucleotides are TGTGCCACCGAATCCGGACAGGGCTCCTACGAGCAGTACTTC.

The chain recombines TRBV5-1 with TRBJ2-1; 7 bases are shared with TRBD2. This CDR3 region has 15 residues. Germline V lookup: CDR1 SGHRS, CDR2 YFSETQ. With 1 base clipped from V and 4 bases from J, the junction kept 5 bases outside the gene matches. CDR3 nucleotides: TGCGCCAGCAGCTTGAGTCTAGCGGTTTACAATGAGCAGTTCTTC. Translated: CASSLSLAVYNEQFF. The whole variable domain, filled in from reference TRBV5-1 and TRBJ2-1, reads KAGVTQTPRYLIKTRGQQVTLSCSPISGHRSVSWYQQTPGQGLQFLFEYFSETQRNKGNFPGRFSGRQFSNSRSEMNVSTLELGDSALYLCASSLSLAVYNEQFFGPGTRLTVL.

This clone showed up just once. The chain couples TRBV9 to TRBJ1-4, with D possibly being TRBD1 (5 bases). V was clipped by 0 bases and J by 7 bases, with 16 bases between them. CDR1 is SGDLS and CDR2 is YYNGEE in the germline V gene. The CDR3 has 16 amino acids. CDR3 sequence reads: CASSVDLTGGSEKLFF. In DNA, the CDR3 is TGTGCCAGCAGCGTAGATTTGACGGGGGGGAGTGAAAAACTGTTTTTT.

The chain combines TRBV4-1 with TRBJ1-1, with TRBD1 identical over 11 bases. The germline V gene has CDR1 MGHRA and CDR2 YSYEKL. The CDR3 runs 15 residues. J lost 4 bases, V lost 2 bases, and 3 bases had no gene match. This CDR3 is CASSQPGTGGTEAFF. The CDR3 nucleotides read TGCGCCAGCAGCCAACCCGGGACAGGGGGCACTGAAGCTTTCTTT.

The gene calls are TRBV19 and TRBJ1-1; D might be TRBD1 (6 bases). The CDR3 covers 15 residues. CDR1 and CDR2 (germline): LNHDA, SQIVND (reference sequence). Trimming took 3 bases from V and 5 from J, leaving 16 bases between them. The DNA of the CDR3 is TGTGCCAGTAGTATCGGGACATTTGGGGGAACTGAAGCTTTCTTT. This codes for CASSIGTFGGTEAFF.

This clone was observed a few times. The gene calls are TRBV20-1 and TRBJ2-7, with D tentatively TRBD1 (6 bases). Looked up from germline, CDR1 is DFQATT and CDR2 is SNEGSKA (reference sequence). The ends were cut back, 2 bases at V and 6 bases at J, with 8 bases in the middle. This CDR3 comprises 11 residues. Here the CDR3 reads CSARQGFEQYF. The CDR3 nucleotides are TGCAGTGCTAGACAGGGGTTCGAGCAGTACTTC.

This clone has only one observation. The chain uses TRBV6-5 and TRBJ2-1, with 7 nucleotides matching TRBD2. CDR1 MNHEY and CDR2 SVGAGI come from the germline V gene. Unmatched junction bases numbered 13, after V lost 2 bases and J lost 9 bases. The CDR3 spans 16 residues. The CDR3 DNA reads as TGTGCCAGCAGTTACGGCACGCGGGGGTTCCGGGGTGAGCAGTTCTTC. Its translation is CASSYGTRGFRGEQFF.

The rearrangement uses TRBV6-5 and TRBJ1-2; 7 nucleotides line up with TRBD1. The junction had 8 bases not matched to a gene; V was cut back by 8 bases and J by 2 bases. CDR1 MNHEY and CDR2 SVGAGI come from the germline V gene. CDR3 size: 14 residues. CDR3 residues: CASSPTGPNYGYTF. The DNA of the CDR3 is TGTGCCAGCTCTCCGACAGGGCCCAACTATGGCTACACCTTC.

The rearrangement uses TRBV18 and TRBJ2-3; TRBD2 agrees at 11 bases. The trim removed 6 bases at V and 6 bases at J, leaving 11 bases unmatched. Germline V gives CDR1 KGHSH, CDR2 LQKENI. This CDR3 is 16 amino acids long. The CDR3 nucleotides read TGTGCCAGCTCCGCGACTAGCGGGGACCTCAGGGATACGCAGTATTTT. Translating gives CASSATSGDLRDTQYF.